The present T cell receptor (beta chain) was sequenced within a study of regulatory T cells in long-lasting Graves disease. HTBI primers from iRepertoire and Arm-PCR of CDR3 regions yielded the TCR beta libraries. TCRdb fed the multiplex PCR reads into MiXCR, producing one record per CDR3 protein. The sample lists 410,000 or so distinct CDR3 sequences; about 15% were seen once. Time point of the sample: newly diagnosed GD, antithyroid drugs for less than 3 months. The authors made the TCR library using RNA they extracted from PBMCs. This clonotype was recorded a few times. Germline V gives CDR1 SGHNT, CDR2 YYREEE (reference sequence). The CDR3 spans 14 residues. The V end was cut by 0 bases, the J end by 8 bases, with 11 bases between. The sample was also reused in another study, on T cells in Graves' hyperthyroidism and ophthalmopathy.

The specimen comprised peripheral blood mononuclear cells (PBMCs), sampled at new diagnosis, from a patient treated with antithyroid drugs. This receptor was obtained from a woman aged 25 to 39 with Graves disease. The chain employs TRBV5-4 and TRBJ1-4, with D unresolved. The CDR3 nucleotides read TGTGCCAGCAGCTTGGGTTCTGGGAACGAAAAACTGTTTTTT. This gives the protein CASSLGSGNEKLFF.